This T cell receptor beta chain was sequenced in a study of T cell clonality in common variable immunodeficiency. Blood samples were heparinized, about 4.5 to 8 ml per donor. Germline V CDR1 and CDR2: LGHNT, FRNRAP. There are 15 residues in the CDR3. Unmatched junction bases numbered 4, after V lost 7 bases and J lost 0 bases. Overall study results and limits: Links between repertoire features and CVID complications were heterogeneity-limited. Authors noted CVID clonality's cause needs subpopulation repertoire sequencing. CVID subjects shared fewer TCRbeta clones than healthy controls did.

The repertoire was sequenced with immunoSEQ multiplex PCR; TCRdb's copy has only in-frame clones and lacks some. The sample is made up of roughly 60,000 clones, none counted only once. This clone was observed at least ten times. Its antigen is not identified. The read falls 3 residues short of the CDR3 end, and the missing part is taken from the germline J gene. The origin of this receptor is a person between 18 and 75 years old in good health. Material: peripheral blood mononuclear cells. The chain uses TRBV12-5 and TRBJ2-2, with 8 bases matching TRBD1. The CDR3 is CASEAGQANTGELFF. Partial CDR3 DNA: TGTGCTAGTGAGGCGGGACAGGCGAACACCGGGGAG.